The rows below give T cell receptor beta chains drawn from one sample of a study of human T cells and chemical hapten exposure. One entry per CDR3 protein results from TCRdb running MiXCR on the RACE reads. The data contain around 44,000 distinct CDR3 sequences, about 4.2% of them singletons. Here the sequenced sample was whole blood, taken in connection with sensitization to the hapten diphenylcyclopropenone (DPC). These receptors all stem from a man between 50 and 59 years old with alopecia areata. Some clones in this sample may be carry-over from other donors' samples. The CDR3 runs from the conserved cysteine through the conserved F or W. D genes are given only for firm matches. Rows give clone size only sometimes, using once, few, many, or a class for an expanded clone.

TRBD1 | many | TRBJ1-2 | TRBV28 | CASSPGTGEVYGYTF | TGTGCCAGCAGCCCCGGGACAGGGGAGGTCTATGGCTACACCTTC
TRBD1 | many | TRBJ2-4 | TRBV13 | CASSATGTGSYIQYF | TGTGCCAGCAGCGCGACAGGGACAGGGAGTTACATTCAGTACTTC
NA | many | TRBJ1-4 | TRBV29-1 | CSANWGEKLFF | TGCAGCGCCAACTGGGGGGAAAAACTGTTTTTT
TRBD2 | NA | TRBJ2-7 | TRBV18 | CASSPGRLGEQYF | TGTGCCAGCTCACCCGGGAGGTTGGGGGAGCAGTACTTC
TRBD2 | many | TRBJ2-7 | TRBV7-9 | CASVAGGDEQYF | TGTGCCAGCGTTGCGGGAGGGGACGAGCAGTACTTC
NA | NA | TRBJ2-3 | TRBV9 | CASSPRLEADTQYF | TGTGCCAGCAGCCCCCGACTAGAAGCAGATACGCAGTATTTT
NA | many | TRBJ2-7 | TRBV2 | CASRETGEQYF | TGTGCCAGCAGGGAAACTGGGGAGCAGTACTTC
NA | many | TRBJ1-4 | TRBV7-2 | CASSLGTEPKRLFF | TGTGCCAGCAGCTTAGGGACGGAGCCAAAGCGGCTGTTTTTT
NA | many | TRBJ2-1 | TRBV12-5 | CASGFWQGNEQFF | TGTGCTAGTGGTTTTTGGCAGGGGAATGAGCAGTTCTTC
NA | many | TRBJ2-3 | TRBV12-3/TRBV12-4 | CASSLASTDTQYF | TGTGCCAGCAGTTTAGCTAGCACAGATACGCAGTATTTT
NA | NA | TRBJ1-2 | TRBV10-3 | CAISEEGSRGYTF | TGTGCCATCAGTGAAGAGGGGTCGCGAGGCTACACCTTC
TRBD2 | few | TRBJ2-7 | TRBV7-2 | CASSLGGLAGGTIYEQYF | TGTGCCAGCAGCTTAGGAGGGCTAGCGGGAGGAACTATCTACGAGCAGTACTTC
TRBD1 | many | TRBJ1-2 | TRBV28 | CASSRTGYVYGYTF | TGTGCCAGCAGCCGGACAGGGTACGTCTATGGCTACACCTTC
NA | many | TRBJ1-2 | TRBV2 | CASIFTANYGYTF | TGTGCCAGCATCTTTACGGCTAACTATGGCTACACCTTC
NA | many | TRBJ1-5 | TRBV7-2 | CASSFGIQPQHF | TGTGCCAGCAGCTTTGGGATCCAGCCCCAGCATTTT
NA | many | TRBJ1-4 | TRBV12-3/TRBV12-4 | CASSLAGEGEKLFF | TGTGCCAGCAGTTTAGCGGGGGAGGGCGAAAAACTGTTTTTT
TRBD2 | many | TRBJ2-5 | TRBV5-1 | CASSFAAGGPGETQYF | TGCGCCAGCAGCTTTGCGGCGGGAGGGCCTGGGGAGACCCAGTACTTC
TRBD1 | many | TRBJ2-6 | TRBV20-1 | CSASKGASSGANVLTF | TGCAGTGCTAGTAAGGGGGCTTCGTCTGGGGCCAACGTCCTGACTTTC
NA | many | TRBJ2-7 | TRBV29-1 | CSGGRGTYEQYF | TGCAGCGGAGGAAGGGGGACCTACGAGCAGTACTTC